This TCR beta chain came from a study of blood T cell repertoires in COVID-19. Turning to the study itself: COVID-19 samples from acute and convalescent phases originated in the United States, Italy and Spain. T cells, B-cell-depleted T cells, or PBMCs provided the cDNA or gDNA that served as material.

J lost 2 bases, V lost 4 bases, and 3 bases had no gene match. The CDR3 sequence is 14 residues long. Germline CDR1 and CDR2: SGDLS and YYNGEE. In the original analysis: The assay estimated nucleated cells by amplifying reference gene primers. Data came from immunoSEQ multiplex PCR; TCRdb stores just in-frame clones and leaves some out. That table gives V, J and clone size, and the DNA gave D and trimming. The sample lists about 220,000 clones, 84% seen once, with approximately 5.1% in the top ten. The sequenced sample consisted of peripheral blood. The sequence was obtained from a woman aged 60 to 75 who had recovered from COVID-19. J is TRBJ2-3 and V is TRBV9, with 8 bases lining up with TRBD2. CDR3 amino acids: CASSPGGNTDTQYF. DNA of the CDR3: TGTGCCAGCAGCCCGGGGGGGAACACAGATACGCAGTATTTT.